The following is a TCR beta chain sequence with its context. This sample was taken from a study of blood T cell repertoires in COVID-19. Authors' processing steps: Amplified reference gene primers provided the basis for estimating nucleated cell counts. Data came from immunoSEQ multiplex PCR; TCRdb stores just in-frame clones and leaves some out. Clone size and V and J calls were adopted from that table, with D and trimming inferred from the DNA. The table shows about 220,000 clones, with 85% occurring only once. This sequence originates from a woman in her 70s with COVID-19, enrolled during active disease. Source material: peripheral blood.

The CDR3 nucleotides read TGTGCCAGCCATTCAGGGACAACCTACGAGCAGTACTTC. Translation: CASHSGTTYEQYF. The chain is built from TRBV6-5 and TRBJ2-7, with D possibly matching TRBD1 (6 bases). The CDR3 sequence is 13 residues long. With 8 bases removed from V and 2 bases from J, the gap between germline ends came to 13 bases. CDR1 is MNHEY and CDR2 is SVGAGI in the germline V gene.